A selection of T cell receptor beta chains follows, all from one sample in a study of OX40 agonist ivuxolimab in advanced cancers. Libraries were prepared by immunoSEQ multiplex PCR; TCRdb keeps only in-frame clonotypes and omits some of them. The sample includes 70,000 to 95,000 clones, roughly 91% of them seen just once. Sequencing used CD4+ or CD8+ T cells sorted from blood, obtained in a trial of the OX40 agonist ivuxolimab. These TCRs come from an adult with an advanced solid tumor such as melanoma, head and neck, liver or kidney cancer. The CDR3 runs from the conserved cysteine through the conserved F or W. D genes are given only for firm matches. Clone size appears in some rows only: once, few, many, or a class for an expanded clone.

V gene: TRBV5-4; J gene: TRBJ2-7; clone size: -; D gene: -; CDR3 protein: CASSLGQGGYEQYF; CDR3 DNA: TGTGCCAGCAGCTTGGGTCAGGGCGGCTACGAGCAGTACTTC
V gene: TRBV2; J gene: TRBJ2-3; clone size: -; D gene: TRBD2; CDR3 protein: CASVGTSGSSDTQYF; CDR3 DNA: TGTGCCAGCGTCGGGACTAGCGGGAGCTCGGATACGCAGTATTTT
V gene: TRBV27; J gene: TRBJ1-5; clone size: -; D gene: -; CDR3 protein: CASRPLGGTYSNQPQHF; CDR3 DNA: TGTGCCAGCAGACCACTTGGAGGGACCTATAGCAATCAGCCCCAGCATTTT
V gene: TRBV11-3; J gene: TRBJ2-7; clone size: -; D gene: -; CDR3 protein: CASSLGRSYEQYF; CDR3 DNA: TGTGCCAGCAGCTTGGGCAGGTCCTACGAGCAGTACTTC
V gene: TRBV25-1; J gene: TRBJ1-6; clone size: -; D gene: TRBD1; CDR3 protein: CASRDRAGSPLHF; CDR3 DNA: TGTGCCAGCCGGGACAGGGCGGGTTCACCCCTCCACTTT
V gene: TRBV12-5; J gene: TRBJ2-2; clone size: -; D gene: -; CDR3 protein: CASGPHTGELFF; CDR3 DNA: TGTGCTAGTGGTCCCCACACCGGGGAGCTGTTTTTT
V gene: TRBV11-3; J gene: TRBJ2-5; clone size: -; D gene: TRBD1; CDR3 protein: CASSLIRGIQETQYF; CDR3 DNA: TGTGCCAGCAGCTTGATCAGGGGGATCCAAGAGACCCAGTACTTC
V gene: TRBV25-1; J gene: TRBJ2-5; clone size: -; D gene: -; CDR3 protein: CAGSESGRSYQETQYF; CDR3 DNA: TGTGCCGGCAGTGAATCCGGCCGCAGCTACCAAGAGACCCAGTACTTC
V gene: TRBV19; J gene: TRBJ1-1; clone size: -; D gene: -; CDR3 protein: CASSIEFSGTEAFF; CDR3 DNA: TGTGCCAGTAGTATCGAGTTTAGCGGCACTGAAGCTTTCTTT
V gene: TRBV7-6; J gene: TRBJ1-2; clone size: -; D gene: -; CDR3 protein: CASSLGGAGYGYTF; CDR3 DNA: TGTGCCAGCAGCTTAGGGGGGGCCGGCTATGGCTACACCTTC
V gene: TRBV25-1; J gene: TRBJ1-1; clone size: -; D gene: TRBD1; CDR3 protein: CASRSGTGSVNTEAFF; CDR3 DNA: TGTGCCAGCAGGTCGGGGACAGGGTCGGTGAACACTGAAGCTTTCTTT
V gene: TRBV4-2; J gene: TRBJ1-4; clone size: -; D gene: -; CDR3 protein: CASSQDWGARGEKLFF; CDR3 DNA: TGTGCCAGCAGCCAAGATTGGGGGGCCCGGGGTGAAAAACTGTTTTTT
V gene: TRBV7-9; J gene: TRBJ1-1; clone size: -; D gene: -; CDR3 protein: CASSTPDSDLRAFF; CDR3 DNA: TGTGCCAGCAGCACCCCAGACAGTGACCTACGAGCTTTCTTT
V gene: TRBV6-6; J gene: TRBJ2-7; clone size: -; D gene: TRBD2; CDR3 protein: CASSYLAAPYEQYF; CDR3 DNA: TGTGCCAGCAGTTACCTAGCGGCGCCTTACGAGCAGTACTTC
V gene: TRBV27; J gene: TRBJ2-1; clone size: -; D gene: -; CDR3 protein: CASSLRGNYNEQFF; CDR3 DNA: TGTGCCAGCAGTTTAAGGGGCAATTACAATGAGCAGTTCTTC
V gene: TRBV18; J gene: TRBJ2-7; clone size: -; D gene: -; CDR3 protein: CASTLGTGAYEQYF; CDR3 DNA: TGTGCCAGCACCCTTGGGACTGGGGCCTACGAGCAGTACTTC
V gene: TRBV4-2; J gene: TRBJ1-2; clone size: -; D gene: TRBD1; CDR3 protein: CASSKEGADYGYTF; CDR3 DNA: TGTGCCAGCAGTAAGGAGGGGGCCGACTATGGCTACACCTTC
V gene: TRBV11-2; J gene: TRBJ1-1; clone size: few; D gene: -; CDR3 protein: CASSFTDNSRAEAFF; CDR3 DNA: TGTGCCAGCAGCTTTACGGACAATTCTAGGGCTGAAGCTTTCTTT
V gene: TRBV18; J gene: TRBJ2-7; clone size: -; D gene: TRBD1; CDR3 protein: CASSPGTGGEQYF; CDR3 DNA: TGTGCCAGCTCACCCGGGACAGGCGGCGAGCAGTACTTC
V gene: TRBV9; J gene: TRBJ2-3; clone size: -; D gene: -; CDR3 protein: CASSVVWTSDTQYF; CDR3 DNA: TGTGCCAGCAGCGTAGTTTGGACATCAGATACGCAGTATTTT
V gene: TRBV11-2; J gene: TRBJ2-7; clone size: -; D gene: TRBD1; CDR3 protein: CASSAGQGSVSYEQYF; CDR3 DNA: TGTGCCAGCAGCGCCGGACAGGGGTCGGTTTCCTACGAGCAGTACTTC
V gene: TRBV5-1; J gene: TRBJ2-7; clone size: -; D gene: -; CDR3 protein: CASSVDPALPNEQYF; CDR3 DNA: TGCGCCAGCAGCGTTGACCCGGCCCTACCTAACGAGCAGTACTTC
V gene: TRBV15; J gene: TRBJ2-7; clone size: -; D gene: -; CDR3 protein: CATSRDQGTYEQYF; CDR3 DNA: TGTGCCACCAGCAGAGACCAGGGGACCTACGAGCAGTACTTC
V gene: TRBV5-6; J gene: TRBJ2-2; clone size: -; D gene: TRBD1; CDR3 protein: CASSDDWTGETGELFF; CDR3 DNA: TGTGCCAGCAGCGACGACTGGACAGGGGAAACCGGGGAGCTGTTTTTT
V gene: TRBV5-1; J gene: TRBJ2-7; clone size: -; D gene: TRBD2; CDR3 protein: CASSNIGGASEQYF; CDR3 DNA: TGCGCCAGCAGCAACATCGGGGGGGCGAGCGAGCAGTACTTC
V gene: TRBV30; J gene: TRBJ1-5; clone size: -; D gene: TRBD1; CDR3 protein: CAFEPTGGNQPQHF; CDR3 DNA: TGTGCCTTCGAACCGACAGGGGGCAATCAGCCCCAGCATTTT
V gene: TRBV7-7; J gene: TRBJ2-3; clone size: -; D gene: TRBD2; CDR3 protein: CASASGSSDTQYF; CDR3 DNA: TGTGCTAGCGCTAGCGGGAGTTCAGATACGCAGTATTTT
V gene: TRBV7-2; J gene: TRBJ2-3; clone size: -; D gene: -; CDR3 protein: CASSLVDTDTQYF; CDR3 DNA: TGTGCCAGCAGCTTAGTCGACACAGATACGCAGTATTTT
V gene: TRBV14; J gene: TRBJ2-7; clone size: -; D gene: -; CDR3 protein: CASSQEVRTGEQYF; CDR3 DNA: TGTGCCAGCAGCCAAGAGGTCAGGACCGGGGAGCAGTACTTC
V gene: TRBV4-1; J gene: TRBJ1-1; clone size: -; D gene: -; CDR3 protein: CASSLRVGAVNTEAFF; CDR3 DNA: TGCGCCAGCAGCCTCCGAGTAGGGGCGGTGAACACTGAAGCTTTCTTT
V gene: TRBV2; J gene: TRBJ1-4; clone size: -; D gene: TRBD1; CDR3 protein: CASRPTGGSNEKLFF; CDR3 DNA: TGTGCCAGCAGGCCTACAGGGGGCTCTAATGAAAAACTGTTTTTT
V gene: TRBV7-9; J gene: TRBJ1-6; clone size: -; D gene: -; CDR3 protein: CASTPAVQGGNSPLHF; CDR3 DNA: TGTGCCAGCACCCCTGCAGTACAGGGCGGTAATTCACCCCTCCACTTT
V gene: TRBV19; J gene: TRBJ2-7; clone size: once; D gene: -; CDR3 protein: CASSIVGYEQYF; CDR3 DNA: TGTGCCAGTAGTATAGTGGGGTACGAGCAGTACTTC
V gene: TRBV5-5; J gene: TRBJ1-1; clone size: -; D gene: -; CDR3 protein: CASSFPSMNTEAFF; CDR3 DNA: TGTGCCAGCAGCTTTCCCAGCATGAACACTGAAGCTTTCTTT
V gene: TRBV4-2; J gene: TRBJ2-7; clone size: -; D gene: TRBD2; CDR3 protein: CASSQEGRGRYGYDEQYF; CDR3 DNA: TGTGCCAGCAGCCAAGAGGGGCGGGGGAGGTACGGTTATGACGAGCAGTACTTC
V gene: TRBV6-1; J gene: TRBJ2-7; clone size: once; D gene: TRBD1; CDR3 protein: CASSEGGQGVYEQYF; CDR3 DNA: TGTGCCAGCAGTGAAGGGGGACAGGGCGTGTACGAGCAGTACTTC
V gene: TRBV6-5; J gene: TRBJ2-7; clone size: -; D gene: TRBD1; CDR3 protein: CASSSTITGGYEQYF; CDR3 DNA: TGTGCCAGCAGTTCCACCATAACAGGGGGATACGAGCAGTACTTC
V gene: TRBV21-1; J gene: TRBJ1-2; clone size: -; D gene: -; CDR3 protein: CASSKEKLDRVGGGYTF; CDR3 DNA: TGTGCCAGCAGCAAAGAAAAATTGGACAGGGTAGGGGGTGGCTACACCTTC
V gene: TRBV6-1; J gene: TRBJ2-3; clone size: -; D gene: TRBD2; CDR3 protein: CASTSGPTQYF; CDR3 DNA: TGTGCCAGCACTAGCGGACCTACGCAGTATTTT
V gene: TRBV7-3; J gene: TRBJ2-2; clone size: -; D gene: TRBD1; CDR3 protein: CASSGTAALGGELFF; CDR3 DNA: TGTGCCAGCAGCGGGACAGCCGCCCTCGGGGGGGAGCTGTTTTTT
V gene: TRBV9; J gene: TRBJ1-6; clone size: -; D gene: TRBD1; CDR3 protein: CASSAPGGYSPLHF; CDR3 DNA: TGTGCCAGCAGCGCCCCAGGGGGTTATTCACCCCTCCACTTT
V gene: TRBV21-1; J gene: TRBJ2-3; clone size: -; D gene: -; CDR3 protein: CASSKAQLAGEGHTDTQYF; CDR3 DNA: TGTGCCAGCAGCAAAGCGCAGCTAGCGGGAGAGGGTCACACAGATACGCAGTATTTT
V gene: TRBV7-2; J gene: TRBJ2-7; clone size: -; D gene: TRBD1; CDR3 protein: CASSLMGTGSYEQYF; CDR3 DNA: TGTGCCAGCAGCTTAATGGGGACAGGGAGCTACGAGCAGTACTTC
V gene: TRBV13; J gene: TRBJ2-1; clone size: once; D gene: TRBD2; CDR3 protein: CASSLEGGSYNEQFF; CDR3 DNA: TGTGCCAGCAGCTTAGAGGGCGGGAGTTACAATGAGCAGTTCTTC
V gene: TRBV27; J gene: TRBJ2-3; clone size: -; D gene: -; CDR3 protein: CASRGPFDTQYF; CDR3 DNA: TGTGCCAGCAGGGGGCCCTTTGATACGCAGTATTTT
V gene: TRBV6-5; J gene: TRBJ2-3; clone size: -; D gene: -; CDR3 protein: CASSSLADTQYF; CDR3 DNA: TGTGCCAGCAGTTCACTAGCCGATACGCAGTATTTT
V gene: TRBV27; J gene: TRBJ2-5; clone size: -; D gene: TRBD1; CDR3 protein: CASSLGTGGGETQYF; CDR3 DNA: TGTGCCAGCAGTTTAGGGACAGGTGGTGGGGAGACCCAGTACTTC
V gene: TRBV2; J gene: TRBJ1-5; clone size: few; D gene: TRBD1; CDR3 protein: CASSFTGDNQPQHF; CDR3 DNA: TGTGCCAGCAGTTTCACAGGGGACAATCAGCCCCAGCATTTT
V gene: TRBV7-6; J gene: TRBJ2-3; clone size: -; D gene: TRBD2; CDR3 protein: CASSLVGGRDTQYF; CDR3 DNA: TGTGCCAGCAGCTTAGTAGGCGGGAGAGATACGCAGTATTTT
V gene: TRBV6-5; J gene: TRBJ2-5; clone size: -; D gene: TRBD2; CDR3 protein: CASSQDGGETQYF; CDR3 DNA: TGTGCCAGCAGCCAGGACGGGGGGGAGACCCAGTACTTC
V gene: TRBV2; J gene: TRBJ2-7; clone size: -; D gene: -; CDR3 protein: CASRNSREQYF; CDR3 DNA: TGTGCCAGCAGAAATTCCCGAGAGCAGTACTTC